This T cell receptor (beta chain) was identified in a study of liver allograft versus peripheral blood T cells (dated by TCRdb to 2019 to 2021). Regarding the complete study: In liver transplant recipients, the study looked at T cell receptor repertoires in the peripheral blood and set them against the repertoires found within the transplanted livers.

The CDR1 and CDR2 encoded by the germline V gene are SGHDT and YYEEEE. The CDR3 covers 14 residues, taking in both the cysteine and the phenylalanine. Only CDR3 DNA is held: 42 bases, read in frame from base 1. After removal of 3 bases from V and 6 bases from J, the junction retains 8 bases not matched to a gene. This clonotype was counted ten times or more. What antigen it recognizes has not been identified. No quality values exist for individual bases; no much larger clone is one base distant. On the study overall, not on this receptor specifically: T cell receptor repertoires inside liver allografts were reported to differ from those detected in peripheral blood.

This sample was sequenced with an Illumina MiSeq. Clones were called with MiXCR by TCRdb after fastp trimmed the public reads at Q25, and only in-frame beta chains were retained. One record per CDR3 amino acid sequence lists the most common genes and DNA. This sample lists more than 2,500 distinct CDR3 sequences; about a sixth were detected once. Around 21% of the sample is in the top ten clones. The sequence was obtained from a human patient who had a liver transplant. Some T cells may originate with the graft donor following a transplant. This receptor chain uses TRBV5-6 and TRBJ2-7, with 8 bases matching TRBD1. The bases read TGTGCCAGCAGCTCTGGGACAGGCACGGGCGAGCAGTACTTC. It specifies CASSSGTGTGEQYF. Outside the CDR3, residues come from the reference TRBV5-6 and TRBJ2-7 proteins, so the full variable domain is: DAGVTQSPTHLIKTRGQQVTLRCSPKSGHDTVSWYQQALGQGPQFIFQYYEEEERQRGNFPDRFSGHQFPNYSSELNVNALLLGDSALYLCASSSGTGTGEQYFGPGTRLTVT.